The present entry profiles one T cell receptor beta chain with its context. Antigen: not known. This sample is part of a study of shared clonotypes between healthy human individuals. Overall study findings and caveats: The rarefaction results pointed to incomplete sorted-subset sequencing despite large depth.

Germline values: CDR1 LGHNA, CDR2 YNFKEQ. The V and J ends lost 4 bases and 1 base, in that order; junction bases with no gene match: 9. The CDR3 spans 16 residues. The donors were all Caucasian adults (living in Nashville, Tennessee). Sequencing was performed with immunoSEQ multiplex PCR; in TCRdb, only in-frame clones are kept and a portion is missing. The sample has 2 million to 2.5 million clones; more than 85% are singletons. The TCR sequence derives from a man younger than 35 in good health. Some clones in this sample may be carry-over from other donors' samples. Input material: naive CD4+ T cells from PBMCs. Described subset: CD45RA+ positively selected. The rearrangement links TRBV4-2 to TRBJ2-7, with 8 nucleotides matching TRBD2. The CDR3, as DNA: TGTGCCAGCAGCCCCGGGGCGGCGGGAGGATCCTACGAGCAGTACTTC. This gives the protein CASSPGAAGGSYEQYF.